This T cell receptor (beta chain) was obtained from a study of graft-versus-host responses after intestinal transplantation. Study-wide background: Uniformly, recipients were administered anti-thymocyte globulin induction with subsequent tacrolimus and steroids for around 3 years. Study-level findings and limits: Some GvH clones were seen earlier in gut or blood, suggesting intestinal origin.

A note on this clone: Its antigen remains unidentified.

TCRdb's copy holds only in-frame clones and misses some; the assay was immunoSEQ multiplex PCR. This table holds some 46,000 clones, 80% to 95% found once. The V end lost 3 bases, the J end lost 3 bases, and 17 bases lay between the germline ends. Germline CDR1 and CDR2: SGHVS and FQNEAQ. The CDR3 consists of 16 residues. The receptor was isolated from a human patient who received an intestinal transplant, so some T cells may come from the graft donor. The source material was PBMCs, sampled approximately 740 days after a first intestinal transplant, on the day of a second. This chain joins TRBV7-8 and TRBJ2-5; possible D gene TRBD2, 6 bases. The CDR3: CASSLERLGGKETQYF. CDR3 DNA: TGTGCCAGCAGCTTGGAAAGGTTAGGAGGGAAAGAGACCCAGTACTTC.